This T cell receptor beta chain is from a study of early T cells in non-severe SARS-CoV-2 infection. Study-level information: Sequencing was performed on bulk RNA from unsorted whole blood, leaving chains unpaired. Overall study results and limits: Matching against VDJdb likely underestimated virus-specific expansions, favoring anti-spike CD8.

Individual cDNA molecules each received unique molecular identifiers attached to them. TCRdb analysed the 5' RACE reads with MiXCR anew, one entry per CDR3 protein. Here the sample spans roughly 41,000 distinct CDR3 sequences, roughly 5% being singletons. This clonotype showed up many times. Its specificity is not known. Trimming removed 3 bases from V and 3 bases from J, with 15 bases in between. CDR3 length: 16 residues. Germline V gene sequence: CDR1 KGHSH, CDR2 LQKENI. V gene TRBV18 combines with J gene TRBJ1-3; D not resolved. Sequencing used whole blood. The clonotype was recovered from an adult who was a healthcare worker with PCR-confirmed SARS-CoV-2 infection or an uninfected control (not recorded which). The CDR3 coding sequence is TGTGCCAGCTCACCGGTCGCCATGGGTGATGGAAACACCATATATTTT. Its translation: CASSPVAMGDGNTIYF.